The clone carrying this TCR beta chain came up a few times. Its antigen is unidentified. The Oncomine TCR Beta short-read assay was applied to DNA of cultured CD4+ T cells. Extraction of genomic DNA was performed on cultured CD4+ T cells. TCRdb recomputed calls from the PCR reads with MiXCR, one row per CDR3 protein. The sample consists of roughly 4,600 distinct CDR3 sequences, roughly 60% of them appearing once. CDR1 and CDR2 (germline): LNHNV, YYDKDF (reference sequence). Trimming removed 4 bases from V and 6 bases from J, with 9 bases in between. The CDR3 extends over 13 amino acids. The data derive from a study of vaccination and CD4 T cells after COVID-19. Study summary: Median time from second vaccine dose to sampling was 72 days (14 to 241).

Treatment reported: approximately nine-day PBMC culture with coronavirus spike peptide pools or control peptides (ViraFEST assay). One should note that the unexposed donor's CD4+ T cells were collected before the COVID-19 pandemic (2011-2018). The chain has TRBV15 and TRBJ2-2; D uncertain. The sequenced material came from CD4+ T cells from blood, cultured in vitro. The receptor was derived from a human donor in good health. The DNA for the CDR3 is TGTGCCACCAGCACCACCTTTGCCGGGGAGCTGTTTTTT. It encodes CATSTTFAGELFF.